The rows below give T cell receptor beta chains drawn from one sample of a study of CD4 and CD8 cells across lung adenocarcinoma regions. TCRdb analysed the PCR reads with MiXCR anew, one entry per CDR3 protein. The sample contains about 5,200 distinct CDR3 sequences, around 50% of which appear only once. Sequenced: CD4+ T cells from the margin of a lung tumor. The receptors shown here come from a male donor with lung adenocarcinoma. The CD4 and CD8 labels of this study may be unreliable. CDR3s include the opening cysteine and the closing phenylalanine or tryptophan. The order of the fields is clone size, V gene, D gene, J gene, CDR3 DNA, CDR3 protein. The D gene is left open where the match is weak. Part of the rows lack a size; the others show once, few, many or a class for expanded clones.

abundance: -; v_gene: TRBV10-1; d_gene: -; j_gene: TRBJ2-2; CDR3nt: TGCGCCAGCAGTCCTTTGGCGGATCAAACCGGGGAGCTGTTTTTT; CDR3aa: CASSPLADQTGELFF
abundance: -; v_gene: TRBV4-1; d_gene: TRBD2; j_gene: TRBJ2-1; CDR3nt: TGCGCCAGCAGCCAAGATCGGAGCGGGAGTCGGAGCGAGCAGTTCTTC; CDR3aa: CASSQDRSGSRSEQFF
abundance: -; v_gene: TRBV27; d_gene: -; j_gene: TRBJ2-3; CDR3nt: TGTGCCAGCAGGACGGGATTTCAATCCACAGATACGCAGTATTTC; CDR3aa: CASRTGFQSTDTQYF
abundance: -; v_gene: TRBV27; d_gene: TRBD1; j_gene: TRBJ2-5; CDR3nt: TGTGCCAGTAGTCCGGGCCGAGGGGGCCCTGACCCAGATACCCAGTACTTC; CDR3aa: CASSPGRGGPDPDTQYF
abundance: medium-sized; v_gene: TRBV6-1; d_gene: -; j_gene: TRBJ2-3; CDR3nt: TGTGCCAGCAGTGTTGTGGGCTACACAGATACGCAGTATTTT; CDR3aa: CASSVVGYTDTQYF
abundance: -; v_gene: TRBV7-2; d_gene: TRBD2; j_gene: TRBJ2-3; CDR3nt: TGTGCCAGCAGCTTTCTAGCGGGGCTCACGGGAGGCACGCAGTATTTT; CDR3aa: CASSFLAGLTGGTQYF
abundance: few; v_gene: TRBV27; d_gene: -; j_gene: TRBJ2-3; CDR3nt: TGTGCCAGCAGTGCGGGCCGAGGGGCTTCTGGCACAGATACCCAGTATTTC; CDR3aa: CASSAGRGASGTDTQYF
abundance: medium-sized; v_gene: TRBV27; d_gene: -; j_gene: TRBJ2-1; CDR3nt: TGTGCCAGCAGTTTAAATTACAATGAGCAGTTCTTC; CDR3aa: CASSLNYNEQFF
abundance: medium-sized; v_gene: TRBV14; d_gene: TRBD1; j_gene: TRBJ2-1; CDR3nt: TGTGCCAGCAGCCAAGCCGACAGGGCTGGATCCTACAATGAGCAGTTCTTC; CDR3aa: CASSQADRAGSYNEQFF
abundance: -; v_gene: TRBV10-2; d_gene: -; j_gene: TRBJ2-2; CDR3nt: TGCGCCAGCTCCCCACAGGCTGTGGGGACCGGGGAGCTGTTTTTT; CDR3aa: CASSPQAVGTGELFF
abundance: -; v_gene: TRBV7-6; d_gene: TRBD2; j_gene: TRBJ2-7; CDR3nt: TGTGCCAGCAGCGCACTAGCGGGAGGCCACGAGCAGTACTTC; CDR3aa: CASSALAGGHEQYF
abundance: -; v_gene: TRBV4-1; d_gene: -; j_gene: TRBJ1-2; CDR3nt: TGCGCCAGCAGCAAAATGACCTCCGGGGCTAGGGATGGCTACACCTTC; CDR3aa: CASSKMTSGARDGYTF
abundance: few; v_gene: TRBV6-5; d_gene: -; j_gene: TRBJ2-7; CDR3nt: TGTGCCAGCAGTTACAGCGTTAGCCCCTCCTACGAGCAGTACTTC; CDR3aa: CASSYSVSPSYEQYF
abundance: -; v_gene: TRBV3-1; d_gene: -; j_gene: TRBJ2-1; CDR3nt: TGTGCCAGCAGCCGCGGGACTCCCAATGAGCAGTTCTTC; CDR3aa: CASSRGTPNEQFF
abundance: few; v_gene: TRBV10-3; d_gene: TRBD2; j_gene: TRBJ2-5; CDR3nt: TGTGCCATCAGTGATGGACTAGCGCAGGGGACCCGGGTCGGGACCCAGTACTTC; CDR3aa: CAISDGLAQGTRVGTQYF
abundance: once; v_gene: TRBV7-2; d_gene: -; j_gene: TRBJ1-5; CDR3nt: TGTGCCAGCAGCTTTACGGTTAGCAATCAGCCCCAGCATTTT; CDR3aa: CASSFTVSNQPQHF
abundance: medium-sized; v_gene: TRBV7-2; d_gene: -; j_gene: TRBJ2-3; CDR3nt: TGTGCCAGCAGCTTAGCTAAGGGTGTAGATACGCAGTATTTT; CDR3aa: CASSLAKGVDTQYF
abundance: -; v_gene: TRBV6-1; d_gene: -; j_gene: TRBJ2-3; CDR3nt: TGTGCCAGCAGTGAAGGAGGGTTGAGGGCAGATACGCAGTATTTT; CDR3aa: CASSEGGLRADTQYF
abundance: medium-sized; v_gene: TRBV6-1; d_gene: TRBD2; j_gene: TRBJ2-3; CDR3nt: TGTGCCAGCAGAGCTAGCGGGAGGACAGATACGCAGTATTTT; CDR3aa: CASRASGRTDTQYF
abundance: medium-sized; v_gene: TRBV6-1; d_gene: -; j_gene: TRBJ2-1; CDR3nt: TGTGCCAGCAGTGAAGGGTACAATGAGCAGTTCTTC; CDR3aa: CASSEGYNEQFF
abundance: -; v_gene: TRBV6-1; d_gene: TRBD1; j_gene: TRBJ2-3; CDR3nt: TGTGCCAGGAGCCTTCGGGCAATGGGGACAGGTGCGCAGTATTTT; CDR3aa: CARSLRAMGTGAQYF
abundance: -; v_gene: TRBV4-1; d_gene: -; j_gene: TRBJ2-3; CDR3nt: TGCGCCAGCAGCCAGTCAGGGGAGGCAAAAGATACGCAGTATTTT; CDR3aa: CASSQSGEAKDTQYF
abundance: medium-sized; v_gene: TRBV6-5; d_gene: -; j_gene: TRBJ2-2; CDR3nt: TGTGCCAGCAGTTACCCTAGGCAGGGTGAGACCGGGGAGCTGTTTTTT; CDR3aa: CASSYPRQGETGELFF
abundance: -; v_gene: TRBV12-3/TRBV12-4; d_gene: -; j_gene: TRBJ2-1; CDR3nt: TGTGCCAGCAGTCTAGGGGTCAGCCACGACAATGAGCAGTTCTTC; CDR3aa: CASSLGVSHDNEQFF
abundance: -; v_gene: TRBV7-2; d_gene: TRBD2; j_gene: TRBJ2-2; CDR3nt: TGTGCCAGCAGCTCGGGACTAGCTGCCGGGGAGCTGTTTTTT; CDR3aa: CASSSGLAAGELFF
abundance: -; v_gene: TRBV6-1; d_gene: TRBD2; j_gene: TRBJ2-7; CDR3nt: TGTGCCAGCAGCCTTACGACTAGCGGGCAGACCTACGAGCAGTACTTC; CDR3aa: CASSLTTSGQTYEQYF
abundance: medium-sized; v_gene: TRBV6-1; d_gene: TRBD2; j_gene: TRBJ2-3; CDR3nt: TGTGCCAGCAGTAAGGGGTGGGCTAGCGGGGCAAGCACAGATACGCAGTATTTT; CDR3aa: CASSKGWASGASTDTQYF
abundance: medium-sized; v_gene: TRBV28; d_gene: -; j_gene: TRBJ2-5; CDR3nt: TGTGCCAGCAGTCGAGAGACCCAGTACTTC; CDR3aa: CASSRETQYF
abundance: -; v_gene: TRBV9; d_gene: -; j_gene: TRBJ2-3; CDR3nt: TGTGCCAGCAGCGTAGTGGCAGGAGGCGATACGCAGTATTTT; CDR3aa: CASSVVAGGDTQYF
abundance: -; v_gene: TRBV6-1; d_gene: -; j_gene: TRBJ1-5; CDR3nt: TGTGCCAGCAGTGGAGGTGGCTTTGAGGGACAGCCCCAGCATTTT; CDR3aa: CASSGGGFEGQPQHF
abundance: medium-sized; v_gene: TRBV7-2; d_gene: -; j_gene: TRBJ2-4; CDR3nt: TGTGCCAGCAGCTTAGGGGGCAGTAAAAACATTCAGTACTTC; CDR3aa: CASSLGGSKNIQYF
abundance: medium-sized; v_gene: TRBV6-1; d_gene: TRBD1; j_gene: TRBJ1-4; CDR3nt: TGTGCCAGCACTGGCAACACAGGGGATGAAAAACTGTTTTTT; CDR3aa: CASTGNTGDEKLFF
abundance: -; v_gene: TRBV6-1; d_gene: -; j_gene: TRBJ1-5; CDR3nt: TGTGCCAGCAGTGAGGGAGGCGGCGGCAATCAGCCCCAGCATTTT; CDR3aa: CASSEGGGGNQPQHF
abundance: few; v_gene: TRBV6-1; d_gene: TRBD2; j_gene: TRBJ2-1; CDR3nt: TGTGCCAGCAGTCAGATAGCGGGAGCAAACAATGAGCAGTTCTTC; CDR3aa: CASSQIAGANNEQFF
abundance: large; v_gene: TRBV27; d_gene: TRBD1; j_gene: TRBJ2-4; CDR3nt: TGTGCCAGCATAGGGACAGGGTTGGCCAAAAACATTCAGTACTTC; CDR3aa: CASIGTGLAKNIQYF
abundance: medium-sized; v_gene: TRBV6-5; d_gene: TRBD2; j_gene: TRBJ2-7; CDR3nt: TGTGCCAGCAGTTTGTTGACTAGCGGGATGAACGAGCAGTACTTC; CDR3aa: CASSLLTSGMNEQYF
abundance: few; v_gene: TRBV24-1; d_gene: TRBD2; j_gene: TRBJ2-3; CDR3nt: TGTGCCACCAGTGACCAGACAGCGGGGGGCACAGATACGCAGTATTTT; CDR3aa: CATSDQTAGGTDTQYF
abundance: large; v_gene: TRBV10-2; d_gene: TRBD2; j_gene: TRBJ2-1; CDR3nt: TGCGCCAGCAGTACGGGACTAGCGTATCCTGAGCAGTTCTTC; CDR3aa: CASSTGLAYPEQFF
abundance: -; v_gene: TRBV6-1; d_gene: -; j_gene: TRBJ2-1; CDR3nt: TGTGCCAGCATGGGATGGAGGGGTTATGAGCAGTTCTTC; CDR3aa: CASMGWRGYEQFF
abundance: -; v_gene: TRBV9; d_gene: -; j_gene: TRBJ1-6; CDR3nt: TGTGCCAGCAGATCCAATAATTCACCCCTCCACTTT; CDR3aa: CASRSNNSPLHF
abundance: few; v_gene: TRBV4-2; d_gene: -; j_gene: TRBJ2-1; CDR3nt: TGTGCCAGCAGCGTTGGAGGGGAGTCGTACAATGAGCAGTTCTTC; CDR3aa: CASSVGGESYNEQFF
abundance: -; v_gene: TRBV27; d_gene: -; j_gene: TRBJ2-4; CDR3nt: TGTGCCAGCAGTTTATCGATGGGGATGAGAGTTTCAGATACGCAGTACTTC; CDR3aa: CASSLSMGMRVSDTQYF
abundance: -; v_gene: TRBV7-2; d_gene: -; j_gene: TRBJ2-7; CDR3nt: TGTGCCAGCAGCCCCCGCGGGAAGGGCGCCGACGAGCAGTACTTC; CDR3aa: CASSPRGKGADEQYF
abundance: few; v_gene: TRBV24-1; d_gene: -; j_gene: TRBJ2-5; CDR3nt: TGTGCCACCAGTGACCCCTACCGGGGGGAGACCCAGTACTTC; CDR3aa: CATSDPYRGETQYF
abundance: -; v_gene: TRBV6-1; d_gene: TRBD2; j_gene: TRBJ2-7; CDR3nt: TGTGCCAGCAGTCCGGGACTACAATCCTACGAGCAGTACTTC; CDR3aa: CASSPGLQSYEQYF
abundance: medium-sized; v_gene: TRBV6-1; d_gene: -; j_gene: TRBJ1-4; CDR3nt: TGTGCCAGCAGTGGTTTGGCAGCAACTAATGAAAAACTGTTTTTT; CDR3aa: CASSGLAATNEKLFF
abundance: -; v_gene: TRBV6-5; d_gene: -; j_gene: TRBJ2-2; CDR3nt: TGTGCCAGCAGACTCCAGTCCGGAAGCACCGATGCGCTGTTTTTT; CDR3aa: CASRLQSGSTDALFF
abundance: few; v_gene: TRBV27; d_gene: -; j_gene: TRBJ1-1; CDR3nt: TGTGCCAGCTCCTCCGGTTTTCGGGACGAAGCTTTCTTT; CDR3aa: CASSSGFRDEAFF
abundance: -; v_gene: TRBV10-2; d_gene: TRBD2; j_gene: TRBJ2-1; CDR3nt: TGCGCCAGCAGCCTAGCGGGGGGGAGCTCCTACAATGAGCAGTTCTTC; CDR3aa: CASSLAGGSSYNEQFF
abundance: -; v_gene: TRBV27; d_gene: -; j_gene: TRBJ2-3; CDR3nt: TGTGCCCGCATGACGGGATTGCAAGCCAAAGATATGCAGTATTTT; CDR3aa: CARMTGLQAKDMQYF
abundance: -; v_gene: TRBV11-2; d_gene: -; j_gene: TRBJ2-1; CDR3nt: TGTGCCAGCAGTGAAAGCCCCTCGAGCTCCTACAATGAGCAGTTCTTC; CDR3aa: CASSESPSSSYNEQFF
abundance: medium-sized; v_gene: TRBV6-5; d_gene: -; j_gene: TRBJ2-7; CDR3nt: TGTGCCAGCAGTTACTCGATGTGGGACGGCTACGAGCAGTACTTC; CDR3aa: CASSYSMWDGYEQYF